This TCR beta chain was sequenced in a study of OX40 agonist ivuxolimab in advanced cancers. On the study more broadly: At doses from 0.01 to 10 mg/kg, patients were given intravenous ivuxolimab every 2 weeks.

This clone has only a few counts. Some clones are missing from TCRdb's copy, which holds only in-frame ones; the method was immunoSEQ multiplex PCR. The sample includes roughly 67,000 clones, roughly 88% seen only once; the top ten take around 5.1%. V lost 8 bases and J lost 1; bases outside the gene matches: 0. CDR1 and CDR2 from the germline V gene are SNHLY and FYNNEI. The CDR3 contains 13 residues. The chain couples TRBV2 to TRBJ2-3; TRBD1 matches 10 bases. The source was CD4+ or CD8+ T cells sorted from blood, collected in a trial of the OX40 agonist ivuxolimab. The TCR originated in an adult with an advanced solid tumor such as melanoma, head and neck, liver or kidney cancer. For the CDR3, the DNA is TGTGCCAGCGGGACAGGGGGCACAGATACGCAGTATTTT. Translation: CASGTGGTDTQYF.